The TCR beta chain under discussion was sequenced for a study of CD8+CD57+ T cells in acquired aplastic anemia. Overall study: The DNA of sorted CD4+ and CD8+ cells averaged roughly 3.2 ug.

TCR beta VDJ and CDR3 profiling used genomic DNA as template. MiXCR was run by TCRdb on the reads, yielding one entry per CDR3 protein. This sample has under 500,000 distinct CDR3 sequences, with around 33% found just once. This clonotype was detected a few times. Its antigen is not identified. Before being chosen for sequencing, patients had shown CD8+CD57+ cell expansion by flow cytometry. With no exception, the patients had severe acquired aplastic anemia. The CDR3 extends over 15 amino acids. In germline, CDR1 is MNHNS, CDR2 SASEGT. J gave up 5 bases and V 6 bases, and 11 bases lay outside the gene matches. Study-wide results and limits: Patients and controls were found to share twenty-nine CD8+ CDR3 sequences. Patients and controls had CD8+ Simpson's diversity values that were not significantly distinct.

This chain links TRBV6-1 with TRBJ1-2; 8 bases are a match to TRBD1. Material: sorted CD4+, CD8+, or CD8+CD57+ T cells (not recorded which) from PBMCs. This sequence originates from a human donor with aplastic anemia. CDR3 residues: CASSPILTGEYGYTF. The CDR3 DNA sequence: TGTGCCAGCAGCCCAATTTTGACAGGGGAATATGGCTACACCTTC.